This note documents a single T cell receptor beta chain sequence. Germline V lookup: CDR1 SGHNT, CDR2 YYREEE (reference sequence). The V segment lost 3 bases and the J segment 10 bases; nucleotides outside the gene matches: 9. This CDR3 contains 14 residues. Produced via immunoSEQ multiplex PCR; TCRdb's table is partial and in-frame only. The table includes 150,000 to 200,000 clones, 80% to 90% detected once. This specimen comes from a study of T cell responses to AZD1222 COVID-19 vaccine. The sequence derives from an adult who received the AZD1222 COVID-19 vaccine. Material: peripheral blood, obtained 28 days after the second AZD1222 dose. V usage is TRBV5-4 and J usage is TRBJ2-5; TRBD1 matches 10 bases. In DNA form, the CDR3 reads TGTGCCAGCAGCTCGGGACAGGGGAGAAGGGGCCAGTACTTC. Translated, it gives CASSSGQGRRGQYF.